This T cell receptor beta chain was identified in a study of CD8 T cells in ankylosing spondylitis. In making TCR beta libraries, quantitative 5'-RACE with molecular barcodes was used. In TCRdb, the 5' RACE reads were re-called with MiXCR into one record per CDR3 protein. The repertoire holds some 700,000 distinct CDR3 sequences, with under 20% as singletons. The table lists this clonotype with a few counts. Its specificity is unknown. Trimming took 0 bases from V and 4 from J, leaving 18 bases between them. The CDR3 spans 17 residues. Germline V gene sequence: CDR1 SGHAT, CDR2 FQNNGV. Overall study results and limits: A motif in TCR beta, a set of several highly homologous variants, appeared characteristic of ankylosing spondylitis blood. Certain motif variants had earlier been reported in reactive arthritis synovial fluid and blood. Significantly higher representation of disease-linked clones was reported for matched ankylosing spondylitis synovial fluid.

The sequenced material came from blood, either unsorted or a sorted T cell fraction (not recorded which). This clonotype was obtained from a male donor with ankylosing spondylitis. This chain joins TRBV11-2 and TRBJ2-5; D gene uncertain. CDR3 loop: CASSLDSTLRRGETQYF. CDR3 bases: TGTGCCAGCAGCTTAGATTCGACACTTAGGAGAGGAGAGACCCAGTACTTC.